This is a list of T cell receptor beta chains from one sample in a study of shared clonotypes between healthy human individuals. Sequencing used immunoSEQ multiplex PCR; TCRdb keeps in-frame clones, though not all of them. The repertoire consists of around 2.5 million clones, with roughly 93% occurring once and the leading ten covering roughly 0.36%. The sequencing input was naive CD4+ T cells from PBMCs. These TCRs come from a young man in good health. Some clones in this sample may be carry-over from other donors' samples. Each CDR3 is given with its conserved first and last residue. A D gene is named only where the DNA matches it firmly.

>TRBV7-3|TRBD2|TRBJ2-3
CASSLEIAGGIDTQYF
>TRBV6-1|-|TRBJ2-7
CASSDSGTGTYEQYF
>TRBV29-1|TRBD2|TRBJ2-5
CSVASGQETQYF
>TRBV9|-|TRBJ2-5
CASSVGVWETQYF
>TRBV18|TRBD1|TRBJ1-2
CASSPGQGGTGYTF
>TRBV6-5|-|TRBJ2-7
CASSYDAQAYEQYF
>TRBV5-4|TRBD2|TRBJ2-7
CASSAGTSGWDEQYF
>TRBV6-5|-|TRBJ1-2
CASSYGGGTYYGYTF
>TRBV10-3|TRBD2|-
CAISDAGGSYEQYF
>TRBV7-2|-|TRBJ1-4
CASSLSRGWEKLFF